These 11 T cell receptor beta chains originate from one sample sequenced in a study of T cell responses to AZD1222 COVID-19 vaccine. Here immunoSEQ multiplex PCR was the method, and the copy in TCRdb shows in-frame clones only, minus some. The table includes under 95,000 clones, 75% to 90% detected once. The sample here was peripheral blood, taken 28 days after the second AZD1222 dose. These receptors originate from an adult who received the AZD1222 COVID-19 vaccine.

V gene TRBV7-8 combines with J gene TRBJ1-6; D is ambiguous. CDR1 is SGHVS, CDR2 FQNEAQ, per germline. The V gene lost 2 bases and the J gene lost 8 bases, with 10 bases spanning the gap. This CDR3 has 14 amino acids. DNA for the CDR3: TGTGCCAGCAGCTTACAACCCCTTTATTCACCCCTCCACTTT. This sequence encodes CASSLQPLYSPLHF.

The chain couples TRBV28 to TRBJ1-2; D not resolved. The CDR3 is 12 residues long. Germline CDR1 is MDHEN and CDR2 is SYDVKM. Trimming took off 7 bases at V and 5 bases at J, with 11 bases between the two ends. CDR3 loop: CASTLKGYGYTF. CDR3 DNA sequence: TGTGCCAGCACCCTTAAAGGGTATGGCTACACCTTC.

The chain links TRBV28 to TRBJ2-7; D is tentatively TRBD1 or TRBD2 (5 bases each). From germline, CDR1 is MDHEN and CDR2 SYDVKM. V lost 6 bases and J 1 base, leaving 13 bases between the germline ends. CDR3 length equals 14 residues. The CDR3 coding sequence is TGTGCCAGCAGCCCCGGGACGGTTTCCTACGAGCAGTACTTC. Residues: CASSPGTVSYEQYF.

This chain uses TRBV7-2 with TRBJ2-7; weak D call: TRBD2 (5 bases). The germline V gene has CDR1 SGHTA and CDR2 FQGNSA. This CDR3 region has 17 residues. The ends were cut back, 1 base at V and 4 bases at J, with 20 bases in the middle. The CDR3 DNA sequence: TGTGCCAGCAGCTTAGTTTCAGCGGTCTTAGCCTATTACGAGCAGTACTTC. Its protein is CASSLVSAVLAYYEQYF.

This rearrangement joins TRBV6-5 to TRBJ2-7; no definite D call. The CDR3 has 14 amino acids. Germline CDR1 reads MNHEY; CDR2 reads SVGAGI. V lost 5 bases and J lost 0, with 11 bases in between. In DNA, the CDR3 is TGTGCCAGCAGTACCGACGGGCACTCCTACGAGCAGTACTTC. Its protein product is CASSTDGHSYEQYF.

The rearrangement uses TRBV4-1 and TRBJ1-1; 7 positions match TRBD1. Germline trimming cut 0 bases from V and 1 base from J; bases unmatched to any gene: 2. Germline CDR1 and CDR2: MGHRA and YSYEKL. The CDR3 totals 15 residues. CDR3 in amino acids: CASSQEYRGNTEAFF. The CDR3 DNA is TGCGCCAGCAGCCAAGAGTACAGGGGGAACACTGAAGCTTTCTTT.

There are a few counts of this clone. The J gene is TRBJ2-7, the V gene TRBV3-1 (or the pseudogene TRBV3-2); either TRBD1 or TRBD2 may fit D (5 bases each). The germline CDR1 and CDR2 sequences are LGHDT and YNNKEL (reference sequence). This CDR3 spans 14 amino acids. The V end lost 5 bases, the J end lost 5 bases, and 16 bases lay between the germline ends. The CDR3 DNA reads as TGTGCCAGCAGCAATCCAGGGTCCGGGAACGAGCAGTACTTC. It yields the protein CASSNPGSGNEQYF.

The rearrangement links TRBV19 to TRBJ1-5, with D perhaps matching TRBD1 (6 bases). CDR3 size: 13 residues. Trimming removed 7 bases from V and 5 bases from J, with 12 bases in between. CDR1 LNHDA and CDR2 SQIVND come from the germline V gene (reference sequence). DNA for the CDR3: TGTGCCAGTAACGACAGGAGGGATCAGCCCCAGCATTTT. It yields the protein CASNDRRDQPQHF.

V gene TRBV15 combines with J gene TRBJ1-1; 9 bases match TRBD1. The CDR3 length is 15 residues. Germline CDR1 is LNHNV and CDR2 is YYDKDF (reference sequence). V dropped 1 base and J dropped 2; count of bases not matched to a gene: 2. CDR3 in amino acids: CATSRAQGANTEAFF. The DNA of the CDR3 is TGTGCCACCAGCAGAGCACAGGGGGCTAACACTGAAGCTTTCTTT.

This clone was detected only once. This chain joins TRBV27 and TRBJ2-2; D gene unclear. This CDR3 has 12 residues. CDR1 and CDR2 from the germline V gene are MNHEY and SMNVEV (reference sequence). Trimming removed 4 bases at V and 2 bases at J, with 2 bases between. CDR3 sequence (DNA): TGTGCCAGCAGTTCAAACACCGGGGAGCTGTTTTTT. Amino acid sequence: CASSSNTGELFF.

This rearrangement joins TRBV4-1 to TRBJ1-2; possible D gene TRBD1, 5 bases. CDR3 length: 13 amino acids. The V end lost 4 bases, the J end lost 8 bases, and 14 bases lay between the germline ends. Germline V lookup: CDR1 MGHRA, CDR2 YSYEKL. The CDR3 spells CASSRIRGDGYTF. Written as DNA, the CDR3 is TGCGCCAGCAGCCGGATCAGAGGGGACGGCTACACCTTC.